The 16 T cell receptor beta chains reported below all come from one sample, sequenced in a study of shared clonotypes between healthy human individuals (dated by TCRdb to 2020 to 2022). Receptor libraries were prepared by the immunoSEQ multiplex PCR assay. The table comes from immuneACCESS by way of TCRdb, which keeps in-frame sequences with V and J called. Part of the clones is missing from these tables; in studies checked, under half for an unresolved V gene and the rest for unknown reasons. This sample lists about 2.3 million clones; around 92% were detected once. 0.37% of the sample belongs to the ten largest clones. Sequenced material: naive CD4+ T cells from PBMCs. The cell subset or site label corresponds to: CD45RA+ positively selected. All receptors derive from a man younger than 35 in good health. Some clones in this sample may be carry-over from other donors' samples.

The chain combines TRBV5-4 with TRBJ2-5, with a possible D match to TRBD1 (6 bases). V was shortened by 2 bases and J by 2 bases, with 7 bases between the two germline ends. The CDR3 contains 13 residues. Germline values: CDR1 SGHNT, CDR2 YYREEE (reference sequence). The CDR3 is CASSFGTQETQYF. The CDR3 nucleotides are TGTGCCAGCAGCTTTGGGACACAAGAGACCCAGTACTTC. Drawing the rest from reference TRBV5-4 and TRBJ2-5, the complete variable domain is ETGVTQSPTHLIKTRGQQVTLRCSSQSGHNTVSWYQQALGQGPQFIFQYYREEENGRGNFPPRFSGLQFPNYSSELNVNALELDDSALYLCASSFGTQETQYFGPGTRLLVL.

The rearrangement links TRBV28 to TRBJ2-7; 9 positions agree with TRBD1. The germline V gene has CDR1 MDHEN and CDR2 SYDVKM. With V trimmed by 5 bases and J by 4 bases, 9 bases remained unmatched. The CDR3 spans 15 residues. In DNA form, the CDR3 reads TGTGCCAGCAGTACCCTTACAGGGGGCATATACGAGCAGTACTTC. This sequence encodes CASSTLTGGIYEQYF.

The V and J genes are TRBV6-1 and TRBJ1-4, with no clear D. The CDR3 spans 14 residues. CDR1 and CDR2 (germline): MNHNS, SASEGT. V lost 8 bases and J lost 1, with 11 bases in between. CDR3 protein: CASVRELTNEKLFF. In DNA form, the CDR3 reads TGTGCCAGCGTCAGAGAGCTAACTAATGAAAAACTGTTTTTT.

The chain recombines TRBV6-6 with TRBJ2-1, with TRBD2 matching 7 bases. V was pared by 8 bases and J by 7 bases, with 8 bases of the junction left unmatched. Germline CDR1 MNHNY, CDR2 SVGAGI (reference sequence). This CDR3 spans 13 amino acids. CDR3 protein: CASRREGLNEQFF. CDR3 DNA sequence: TGTGCCAGCCGCAGGGAGGGGTTGAATGAGCAGTTCTTC.

This chain connects TRBV7-2 to TRBJ2-1, with D possibly matching TRBD2 (6 bases). Germline V lookup: CDR1 SGHTA, CDR2 FQGNSA. The CDR3 contains 14 residues. V was trimmed by 0 bases and J by 13 bases, leaving 16 bases between them. The CDR3 protein is CASSLANLGTAQFF. The CDR3 bases are TGTGCCAGCAGCTTAGCAAACCTCGGGACTGCTCAGTTCTTC.

V and J are TRBV21-1 and TRBJ2-5; the table gives TRBD1 as D, unverified against the DNA. TRBV21-1 is annotated as a pseudogene. CDR3 length: 15 residues. The CDR3 DNA follows: TGTGCCAGCAGCAAAGTCCACAGTCGCCAAGAGACCCAGTACTTC. It yields the protein CASSKVHSRQETQYF.

The chain employs TRBV7-2 and TRBJ2-7; D is unresolved. The germline gives CDR1 SGHTA, CDR2 FQGNSA. CDR3 length: 14 residues. The V end lost 2 bases, the J end lost 2 bases, and 10 bases lay between the germline ends. CDR3 bases: TGTGCCAGCAGCTTACTAAGGGAAGCCTACGAGCAGTACTTC. It codes for CASSLLREAYEQYF.

The rearrangement links TRBV19 to TRBJ1-2, with D uncertain. Trimming pared 3 bases from V and 9 bases from J, leaving 11 bases between. Germline V lookup: CDR1 LNHDA, CDR2 SQIVND (reference sequence). This CDR3 comprises 12 residues. CDR3 sequence: CASSMDAHSYTF. For the CDR3, the DNA is TGTGCCAGTAGTATGGACGCACATAGCTACACCTTC.

The chain is built from TRBV7-9 and TRBJ1-4; D possibly corresponds to TRBD1 (6 bases). Trimming shortened V by 4 bases and J by 7 bases, and 13 bases separated the two germline ends. Germline V gene lookup returns CDR1 SEHNR and CDR2 FQNEAQ (reference sequence). This CDR3 has 14 amino acids. The CDR3 sequence: CASSSGTGIEKLFF. Here the CDR3 DNA reads TGTGCCAGCAGCTCTGGCACAGGGATTGAAAAACTGTTTTTT.

The chain uses TRBV9 and TRBJ2-7; D not certain. CDR1 and CDR2 (germline): SGDLS, YYNGEE. V was cut by 0 bases and J by 2 bases, with 12 bases left in between. The CDR3 contains 15 residues. The CDR3 DNA reads as TGTGCCAGCAGCGTAGAAGGGTGGGGAACCTACGAGCAGTACTTC. This sequence encodes CASSVEGWGTYEQYF.

A note on this clone: The same CDR3 is also encoded by other DNA sequences in this sample. The chain recombines TRBV18 with TRBJ2-5, with D unclear. Trimming cost V 3 bases and J 2 bases, with 10 bases left between them. Germline V gene lookup returns CDR1 KGHSH and CDR2 LQKENI. The CDR3 totals 14 residues. DNA for the CDR3: TGTGCCAGCTCACCTCAAACAGCTCAAGAGACCCAGTACTTC. Translating gives CASSPQTAQETQYF.

The rearrangement links TRBV2 to TRBJ2-3; D may be TRBD1 or TRBD2 (5 bases each). The CDR3 has 13 residues. Looked up from germline, CDR1 is SNHLY and CDR2 is FYNNEI. The ends were cut back, 8 bases at V and 2 bases at J, with 11 bases in the middle. The CDR3 sequence: CASVRGDTDTQYF. As DNA, the CDR3 is TGTGCCAGCGTGAGGGGAGACACAGATACGCAGTATTTT.

V usage is TRBV5-4 and J usage is TRBJ1-2, with D possibly TRBD1 on 5 matching bases. The CDR3 extends over 13 amino acids. Germline CDR1 is SGHNT and CDR2 is YYREEE (reference sequence). The ends were cut back, 4 bases at V and 8 bases at J, with 15 bases in the middle. The CDR3 spells CASSTTVDQGYTF. CDR3 in DNA: TGTGCCAGCAGCACGACAGTCGATCAAGGCTACACCTTC. Full variable domain (outside the CDR3, taken from reference TRBV5-4 and TRBJ1-2): ETGVTQSPTHLIKTRGQQVTLRCSSQSGHNTVSWYQQALGQGPQFIFQYYREEENGRGNFPPRFSGLQFPNYSSELNVNALELDDSALYLCASSTTVDQGYTFGSGTRLTVV.

This rearrangement joins TRBV29-1 to TRBJ1-6, with 9 bases identical to TRBD1. With 6 bases clipped from V and 4 bases from J, the junction kept 13 bases outside the gene matches. The CDR3 is made up of 17 amino acids. Germline V CDR1 and CDR2: SQVTM, ANQGSEA. The CDR3 sequence: CSVVFTGTGRYNSPLHF. The CDR3 region has the DNA TGCAGCGTAGTTTTCACCGGGACAGGGAGATATAATTCACCCCTCCACTTT.

The chain joins TRBV11-2 to TRBJ2-3; D unclear. Germline loops: CDR1 SGHAT, CDR2 FQNNGV. The CDR3 has 12 residues. Trimming shortened V by 6 bases and J by 0 bases, and 4 bases separated the two germline ends. The CDR3 bases are TGTGCCAGCAGGAAGAGCACAGATACGCAGTATTTT. Residues: CASRKSTDTQYF.

The chain employs TRBV5-1 and TRBJ2-3; TRBD2 matches at 9 bases. Trimming removed 3 bases from V and 5 bases from J; junction bases left unmatched: 19. Germline CDR1 is SGHRS and CDR2 is YFSETQ. CDR3 length equals 19 residues. The CDR3 is CASSSGGRAREGLGDTQYF. CDR3 DNA: TGCGCCAGCAGCTCGGGCGGTAGAGCGCGGGAGGGCCTGGGAGATACGCAGTATTTT.